Listed here is a single TCR beta chain. Its antigen is as yet unknown. Different DNA sequences within this sample yield the same CDR3. This table comes from immunoSEQ multiplex PCR, and its TCRdb copy is limited to in-frame clones, with some not included. The repertoire has tens of thousands of clones, roughly 90% of them found once; the top ten carry approximately 0.11%. This sample stems from a study of graft-versus-host responses after intestinal transplantation. General observations from the study: High graft-versus-host to host-versus-graft T cell clonal ratios marked allografts of patients with graft-donor macrochimerism. The recipient marrow held GvH clones, and some of them showed up first in ileum or blood.

The V and J ends lost 2 bases and 1 base, in that order; junction bases with no gene match: 0. The germline CDR1 and CDR2 sequences are KGHSH and LQKENI. The CDR3 has 14 amino acids. The sample consisted of unstimulated CD4+ T cells sorted from spleen or lymph node cells, taken before intestinal transplant. This receptor was obtained from a human donor who received an intestinal transplant. The rearrangement joins TRBV18 to TRBJ1-1; 8 positions agree with TRBD1. CDR3 region: CASSPGQGNTEAFF. Written as DNA, the CDR3 is TGTGCCAGCTCACCAGGACAGGGGAACACTGAAGCTTTCTTT.